The source of this T cell receptor (beta chain) is a study of beta chain features in type 1 diabetes. Study context: Patient and healthy donor groups were alike in age, gender and cell yields.

This clone was counted between two and nine times. What it binds is not known. cDNA synthesis used the whole RNA isolate, giving expressed TCRB sequences. Libraries were prepared by immunoSEQ multiplex PCR; TCRdb keeps only in-frame clonotypes and omits some of them. The sample holds hundreds of thousands of clones; roughly 15% are singletons and the top ten take around 0.1%. The V end was cut by 1 base, the J end by 4 bases, with 5 bases between. The CDR3 is 14 residues long. Per the germline V gene, CDR1 is LGHNA and CDR2 is YSLEER. Study-level results: When Type 1 diabetes patients were examined, their TCRB CDR3s proved moderately but significantly shorter in all four CD4+ subsets.

This sequence joins TRBV4-3 and TRBJ2-6; no firm D call. Material: naive CD4+ T cells from blood. This receptor was obtained from a man aged 18-30 years in good health. Written as DNA, the CDR3 is TGCGCCAGCAGCCAAGGCAGGGGGGCCAACGTCCTGACTTTC. Protein product: CASSQGRGANVLTF.